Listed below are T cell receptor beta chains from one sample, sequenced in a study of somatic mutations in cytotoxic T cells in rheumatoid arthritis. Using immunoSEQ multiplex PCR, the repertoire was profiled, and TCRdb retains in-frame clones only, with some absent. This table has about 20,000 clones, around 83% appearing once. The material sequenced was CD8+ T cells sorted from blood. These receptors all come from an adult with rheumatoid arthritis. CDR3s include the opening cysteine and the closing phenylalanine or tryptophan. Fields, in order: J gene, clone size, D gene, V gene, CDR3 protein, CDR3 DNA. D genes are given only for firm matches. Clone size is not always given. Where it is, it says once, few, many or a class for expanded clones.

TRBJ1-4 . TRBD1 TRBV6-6 CASSYSRDRNEKLFF TGTGCCAGCAGTTACTCCCGGGACAGAAATGAAAAACTGTTTTTT
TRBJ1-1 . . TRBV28 CASSSYRGYTEAFF TGTGCCAGCAGTTCGTATCGGGGTTATACTGAAGCTTTCTTT
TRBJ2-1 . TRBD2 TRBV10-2 CASMRGLAGEDEQFF TGCGCCAGCATGAGGGGCCTAGCGGGAGAGGATGAGCAGTTCTTC
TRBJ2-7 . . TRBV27 CASSFQGYEQYF TGTGCCAGCAGTTTCCAGGGGTACGAGCAGTACTTC
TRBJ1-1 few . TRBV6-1 CASFQRGMGTEAFF TGTGCCAGCTTCCAGCGGGGGATGGGCACTGAAGCTTTCTTT
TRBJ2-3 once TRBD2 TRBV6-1 CASKLAGVSDTQYF TGTGCCAGCAAACTAGCGGGAGTCTCTGATACGCAGTATTTT
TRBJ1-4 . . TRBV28 CASRGREADDESMGKLFF TGTGCCAGCAGGGGACGAGAGGCCGACGACGAAAGTATGGGGAAACTGTTTTTT
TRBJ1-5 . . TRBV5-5 CASSPGTAGNQPQHF TGTGCCAGCAGCCCCGGGACGGCTGGCAATCAGCCCCAGCATTTT
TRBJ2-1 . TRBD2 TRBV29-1 CSVEALAGPALSYNEQFF TGCAGCGTTGAAGCCCTAGCGGGCCCTGCTCTTTCCTACAATGAGCAGTTCTTC
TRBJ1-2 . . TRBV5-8 CASSFPIANYGYTF TGTGCCAGCAGCTTTCCGATTGCTAACTATGGCTACACCTTC
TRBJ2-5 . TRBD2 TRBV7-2 CASRITATGLAGGRETQYF TGTGCCAGCAGGATTACGGCTACGGGACTAGCGGGGGGCAGAGAGACCCAGTACTTC
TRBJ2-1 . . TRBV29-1 CSVERQYNEQFF TGCAGCGTTGAACGGCAGTACAATGAGCAGTTCTTC
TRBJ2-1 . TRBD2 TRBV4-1 CATQGLAGPRSSYNEQFF TGCGCCACCCAGGGACTAGCGGGTCCCCGTAGCTCCTACAATGAGCAGTTCTTC
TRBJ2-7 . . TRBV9 CASSVTDSYEQYF TGTGCCAGCAGCGTAACAGACTCCTACGAGCAGTACTTC
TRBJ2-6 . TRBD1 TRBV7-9 CASSLPGDSRSGANVLTF TGTGCCAGCAGCCTACCAGGGGACAGCCGCTCTGGGGCCAACGTCCTGACTTTC
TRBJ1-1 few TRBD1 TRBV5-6 CASSWDRGLEAFF TGTGCCAGCAGCTGGGACAGGGGGCTGGAAGCTTTCTTT
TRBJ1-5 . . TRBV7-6 CASSLGDRPNQPQHF TGTGCCAGCAGCTTAGGCGACAGGCCCAATCAGCCCCAGCATTTT
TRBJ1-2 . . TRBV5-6 CASSLGQDWYGYTF TGTGCCAGCAGCTTGGGACAGGACTGGTATGGCTACACCTTC
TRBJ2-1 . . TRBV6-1 CASSEEAGTYNEQFF TGTGCCAGCAGTGAAGAAGCAGGCACCTACAATGAGCAGTTCTTC
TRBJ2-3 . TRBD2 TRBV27 CASRPGTSAETSTDTQYF TGTGCCAGCAGACCCGGGACTAGCGCCGAGACTAGCACAGATACGCAGTATTTT
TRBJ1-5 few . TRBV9 CASSVGLGSPQHF TGTGCCAGCAGCGTAGGGTTAGGTTCCCCCCAGCATTTT
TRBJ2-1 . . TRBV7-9 CASSTSTGVRQSGGWQFF TGTGCCAGCAGCACCTCAACGGGGGTAAGACAATCTGGGGGTTGGCAGTTCTTC
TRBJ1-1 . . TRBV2 CASSGIMNTEAFF TGTGCCAGCAGTGGCATCATGAACACTGAAGCTTTCTTT
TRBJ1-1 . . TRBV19 CASSLGGNTEAFF TGTGCCAGTAGTCTGGGGGGGAACACTGAAGCTTTCTTT
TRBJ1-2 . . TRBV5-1 CASRVAEGGNGYTF TGCGCCAGCCGGGTTGCCGAGGGGGGCAATGGCTACACCTTC
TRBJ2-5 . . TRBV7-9 CAPQTVGETQYF TGTGCCCCCCAGACCGTCGGGGAGACCCAGTACTTC
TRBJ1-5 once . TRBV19 CASTDGWGPQPQHF TGTGCCAGTACCGATGGTTGGGGGCCTCAGCCCCAGCATTTT
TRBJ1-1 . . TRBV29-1 CSVEVGVETEAFF TGCAGCGTTGAAGTGGGGGTGGAAACTGAAGCTTTCTTT
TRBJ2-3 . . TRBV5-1 CASSFRDGHLDTQYF TGCGCCAGCAGCTTCAGGGACGGTCATCTGGATACGCAGTATTTT
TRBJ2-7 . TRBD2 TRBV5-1 CASSPSGGYEQYF TGCGCCAGCAGCCCTAGCGGGGGCTACGAGCAGTACTTC
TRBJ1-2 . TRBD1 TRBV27 CASSIRTGSYGYTF TGTGCCAGCAGTATACGGACAGGGTCCTATGGCTACACCTTC
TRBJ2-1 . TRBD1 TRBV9 CASSAAAGTGYNEQFF TGTGCCAGCAGCGCGGCAGCCGGGACAGGCTACAATGAGCAGTTCTTC
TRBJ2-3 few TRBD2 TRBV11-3 CASSLFSGTDTQYF TGTGCCAGCAGCCTATTTAGCGGGACAGATACGCAGTATTTT
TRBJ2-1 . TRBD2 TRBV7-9 CASSLSRGGYNEQFF TGTGCCAGCAGCTTATCACGGGGGGGATACAATGAGCAGTTCTTC
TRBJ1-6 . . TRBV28 CASRSGDTPYPHF TGTGCCAGCAGGTCTGGGGACACTCCCTATCCCCACTTT
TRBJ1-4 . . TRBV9 CASSVDPRVPTNEKLFF TGTGCCAGCAGCGTAGATCCGAGAGTTCCAACTAATGAAAAACTGTTTTTT
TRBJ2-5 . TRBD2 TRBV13 CASSLVSSGGRETQYF TGTGCCAGCAGCTTAGTTTCTAGCGGGGGTAGAGAGACCCAGTACTTC
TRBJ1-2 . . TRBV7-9 CASSLWEKFGYTF TGTGCCAGCAGCTTATGGGAAAAGTTCGGCTACACCTTC
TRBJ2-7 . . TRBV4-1 CASSQDPGVSYEQYF TGCGCCAGCAGCCAAGATCCCGGTGTATCCTACGAGCAGTACTTC
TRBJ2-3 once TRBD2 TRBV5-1 CASSSRGSGVTDTQYF TGCGCCAGCAGCTCCCGGGGTAGCGGGGTTACAGATACGCAGTATTTT